This T cell receptor (beta chain) was obtained from a study of OX40 agonist ivuxolimab in advanced cancers. Study-level information: Of mixed ages from about 20 to 80 and averaging approximately 60 years, the group was 65% to 85% male. Three partial responders included one hepatocellular carcinoma patient and two cutaneous melanoma patients.

Study results and caveats: There were also nonresponders showing low normalized T-cell clonal expansion. The average count of expanded clones was higher among CD8+ T cells than among CD4+.

Comment on this clone: No antigen is known for it.

TCRdb's copy holds only in-frame clones and misses some; the assay was immunoSEQ multiplex PCR. The sample carries around 67,000 clones, roughly 85% recorded once. CDR1 and CDR2 from the germline V gene are LNHNV and YYDKDF (reference sequence). There are 17 residues in the CDR3. V dropped 3 bases and J dropped 7; count of bases not matched to a gene: 14. The TCR was taken from an adult with an advanced solid tumor such as melanoma, head and neck, liver or kidney cancer. Sequencing used CD4+ or CD8+ T cells sorted from blood, obtained in a trial of the OX40 agonist ivuxolimab. V is TRBV15 and J is TRBJ2-1; TRBD2 agrees at 8 bases. The chain's CDR3 is CATSRPGAAGARNEQFF. In DNA form, the CDR3 reads TGTGCCACCAGCAGGCCCGGGGCAGCGGGAGCGCGAAATGAGCAGTTCTTC.